This entry describes one T cell receptor beta chain. Its antigen remains unknown. The data are from a study of blood T cells in healthy people across ages. CDR1 DFQATT and CDR2 SNEGSKA come from the germline V gene (reference sequence). The CDR3 runs to 12 residues. The germline V and J ends were trimmed by 3 bases and 13 bases, with 16 bases remaining between them. Study outcomes and limitations: The recorded TCR beta diversity per million T cells decreased in a roughly linear manner with age.

A sample-barcoded 5' primer and a J-beta primer mix were used in a second PCR of roughly 7 to 11 cycles. TCRdb called the 5' RACE reads again in MiXCR, with one record for every CDR3 protein. Among about 930,000 distinct CDR3 sequences listed, about 28% were seen once. This sample was shared with a second study, whose subject was T cells of mothers and their children. From that second work: Samples came from a few healthy Caucasian mothers and their six children. It was related mother-child pairs that showed slightly higher overlap than unrelated pairs, without reaching significance. The analysis detected no persistent microchimeric T cell clones.

The J gene is TRBJ2-1, the V gene TRBV20-1, with D tentatively TRBD2 (6 bases). The receptor was isolated from a woman aged 40-49 years in good health. Material for sequencing was blood. The CDR3 nucleotides are TGCAGTGCTAGTGGGAGGTGGGAGACCCAGTTCTTC. Its translation is CSASGRWETQFF.